This TCR beta chain was identified in a study of preoperative IRX-2 immunotherapy in early breast cancer. Assay: immunoSEQ multiplex PCR; the TCRdb copy retains only in-frame clones and omits some. This table has 25,000 or so clones, 75% to 90% appearing once. The ends lost 3 bases at V and 10 bases at J; junction bases unmatched: 5. CDR3 length: 14 residues. CDR1 and CDR2 (germline): LGHNA, YSLEER. As to treatment: preoperative locoregional IRX-2 cytokine immunotherapy. Preoperative locoregional IRX-2 cytokine immunotherapy was tested in the phase Ib source study. V and J are TRBV4-3 and TRBJ2-1, with 11 bases fitting TRBD1. Specimen: tumor tissue, collected after IRX-2 immunotherapy. The receptor comes from a human donor with breast cancer. The CDR3 sequence: CASSQGTGGAEQFF. CDR3 sequence (DNA): TGCGCCAGCAGCCAGGGGACAGGGGGTGCCGAGCAGTTCTTC.